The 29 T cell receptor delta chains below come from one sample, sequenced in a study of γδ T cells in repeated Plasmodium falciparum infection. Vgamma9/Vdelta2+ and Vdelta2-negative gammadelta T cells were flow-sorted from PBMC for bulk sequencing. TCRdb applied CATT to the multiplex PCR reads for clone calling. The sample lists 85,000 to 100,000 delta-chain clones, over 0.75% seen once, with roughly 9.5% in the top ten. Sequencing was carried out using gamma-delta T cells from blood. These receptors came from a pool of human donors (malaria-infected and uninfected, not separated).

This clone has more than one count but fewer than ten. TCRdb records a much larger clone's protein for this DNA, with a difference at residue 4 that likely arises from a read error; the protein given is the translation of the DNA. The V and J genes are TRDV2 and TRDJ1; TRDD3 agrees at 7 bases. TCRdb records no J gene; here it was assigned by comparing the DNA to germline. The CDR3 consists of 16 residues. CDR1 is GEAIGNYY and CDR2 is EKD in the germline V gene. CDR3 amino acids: CACVTVGGGDTDKLIF. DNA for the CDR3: TGTGCCTGTGTCACCGTTGGGGGAGGGGACACCGATAAACTCATCTTT.

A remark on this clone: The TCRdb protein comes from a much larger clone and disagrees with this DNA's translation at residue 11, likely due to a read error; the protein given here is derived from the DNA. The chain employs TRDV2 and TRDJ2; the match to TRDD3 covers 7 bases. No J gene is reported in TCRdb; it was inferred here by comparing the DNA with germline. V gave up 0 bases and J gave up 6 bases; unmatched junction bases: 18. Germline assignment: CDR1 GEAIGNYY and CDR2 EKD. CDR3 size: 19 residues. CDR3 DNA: TGTGCCTGTGACACCGTCAATCGGGGGGGGATGCGTGACCCAGCACAACTCTTCTTT. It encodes CACDTVNRGGMRDPAQLFF.

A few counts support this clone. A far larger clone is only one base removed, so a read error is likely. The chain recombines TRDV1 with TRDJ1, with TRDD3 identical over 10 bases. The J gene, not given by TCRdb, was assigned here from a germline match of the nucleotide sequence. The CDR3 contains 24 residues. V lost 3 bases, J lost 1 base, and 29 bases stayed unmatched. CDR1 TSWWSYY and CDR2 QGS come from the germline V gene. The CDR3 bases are TGTGCTCTTGGGGAGCTAAGCCACCAAAGCTGGGGGATAAGGGTAGTCGTTGGCACCGATAAACTCATCTTT. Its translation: CALGELSHQSWGIRVVVGTDKLIF.

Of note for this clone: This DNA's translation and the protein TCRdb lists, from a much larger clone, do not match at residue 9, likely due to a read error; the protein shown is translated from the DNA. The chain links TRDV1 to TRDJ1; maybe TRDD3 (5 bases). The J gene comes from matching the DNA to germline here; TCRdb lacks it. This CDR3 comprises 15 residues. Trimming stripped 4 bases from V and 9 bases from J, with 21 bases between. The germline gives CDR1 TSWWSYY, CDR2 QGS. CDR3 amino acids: CALGVLGYPWGQLIF. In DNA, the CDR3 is TGTGCTCTTGGGGTCTTGGGGTACCCGTGGGGACAACTCATCTTT.

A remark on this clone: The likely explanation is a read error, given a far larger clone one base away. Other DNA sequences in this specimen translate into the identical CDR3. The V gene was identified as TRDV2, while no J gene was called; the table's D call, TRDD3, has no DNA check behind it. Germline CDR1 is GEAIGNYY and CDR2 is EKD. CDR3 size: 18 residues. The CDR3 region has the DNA TGTGCCTGTGACCGCTGCGTACTGGGGGATACTTACACCGATAAGCTCATCTTT. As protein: CACDRCVLGDTYTDKLIF.

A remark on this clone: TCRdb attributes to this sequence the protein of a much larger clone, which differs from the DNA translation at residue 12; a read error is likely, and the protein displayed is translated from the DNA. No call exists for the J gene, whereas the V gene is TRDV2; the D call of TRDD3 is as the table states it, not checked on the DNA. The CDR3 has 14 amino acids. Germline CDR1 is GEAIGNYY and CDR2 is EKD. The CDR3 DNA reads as TGTGCCTGTGACGGGAGGGATACGACCGATAAACCCATCTTT. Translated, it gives CACDGRDTTDKPIF.

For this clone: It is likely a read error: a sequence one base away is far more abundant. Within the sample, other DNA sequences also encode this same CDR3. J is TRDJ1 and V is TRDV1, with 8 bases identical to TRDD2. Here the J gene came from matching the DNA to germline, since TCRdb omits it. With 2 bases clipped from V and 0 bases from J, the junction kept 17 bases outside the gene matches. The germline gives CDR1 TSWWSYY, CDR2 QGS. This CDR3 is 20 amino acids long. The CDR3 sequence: CALGEKTKAFLGSYTDKLIF. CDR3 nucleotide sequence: TGTGCTCTTGGGGAAAAGACGAAGGCCTTCCTAGGGAGTTACACCGATAAACTCATCTTT.

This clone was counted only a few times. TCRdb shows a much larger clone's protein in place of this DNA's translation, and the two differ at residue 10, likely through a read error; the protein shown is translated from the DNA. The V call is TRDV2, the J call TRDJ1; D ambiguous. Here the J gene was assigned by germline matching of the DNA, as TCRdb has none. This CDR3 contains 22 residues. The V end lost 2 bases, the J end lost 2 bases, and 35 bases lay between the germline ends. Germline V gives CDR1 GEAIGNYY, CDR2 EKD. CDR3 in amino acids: CACDIKVGNRGTREKETDKLIF. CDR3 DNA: TGTGCCTGTGACATCAAAGTAGGTAACCGGGGTACTCGTGAAAAAGAGACCGATAAACTCATCTTT.

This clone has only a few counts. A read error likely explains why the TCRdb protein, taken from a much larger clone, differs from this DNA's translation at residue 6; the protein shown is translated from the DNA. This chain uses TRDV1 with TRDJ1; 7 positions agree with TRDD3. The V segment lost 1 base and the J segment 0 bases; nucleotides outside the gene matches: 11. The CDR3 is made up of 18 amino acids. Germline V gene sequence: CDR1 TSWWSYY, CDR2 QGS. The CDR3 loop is CALGEPPVGDDYTDKLIF. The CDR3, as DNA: TGTGCTCTTGGGGAACCTCCGGTGGGGGACGACTACACCGATAAACTCATCTTT.

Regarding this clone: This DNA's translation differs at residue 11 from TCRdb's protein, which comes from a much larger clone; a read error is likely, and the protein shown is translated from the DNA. CDR3 in DNA: TGTGCCTGCGACGTCGTTACTGGAACTAACCGGGACACCCGACAGATGTTTTTC. It translates to CACDVVTGTNRDTRQMFF. This chain uses TRDV2 with TRDJ3; possibly TRDD3 for D (5 bases). The J gene, missing from TCRdb, was assigned here through DNA to germline matching. Germline V gene data show CDR1 as GEAIGNYY and CDR2 as EKD. V was shortened by 7 bases and J by 5 bases, with 23 bases between the two germline ends. The CDR3 contains 18 residues.

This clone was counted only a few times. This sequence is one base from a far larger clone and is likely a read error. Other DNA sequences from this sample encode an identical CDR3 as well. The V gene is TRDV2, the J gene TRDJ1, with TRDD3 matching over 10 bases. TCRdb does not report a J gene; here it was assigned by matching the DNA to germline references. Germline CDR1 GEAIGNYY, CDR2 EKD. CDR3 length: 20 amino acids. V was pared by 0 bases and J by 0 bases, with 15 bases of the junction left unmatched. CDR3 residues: CACDTGSLLGDRQYTDKLIF. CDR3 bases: TGTGCCTGTGACACCGGCTCCTTACTGGGGGATCGACAATACACCGATAAACTCATCTTT.

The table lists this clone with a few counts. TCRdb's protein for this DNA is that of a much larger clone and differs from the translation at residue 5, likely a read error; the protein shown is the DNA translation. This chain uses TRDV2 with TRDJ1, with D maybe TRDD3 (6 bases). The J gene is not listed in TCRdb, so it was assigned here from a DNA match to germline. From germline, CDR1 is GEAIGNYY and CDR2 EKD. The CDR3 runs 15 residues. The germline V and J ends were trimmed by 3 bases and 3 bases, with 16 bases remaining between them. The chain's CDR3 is CACDAVGDDADKLIF. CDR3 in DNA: TGTGCCTGTGACGCCGTTGGGGATGACGCCGATAAACTCATCTTT.

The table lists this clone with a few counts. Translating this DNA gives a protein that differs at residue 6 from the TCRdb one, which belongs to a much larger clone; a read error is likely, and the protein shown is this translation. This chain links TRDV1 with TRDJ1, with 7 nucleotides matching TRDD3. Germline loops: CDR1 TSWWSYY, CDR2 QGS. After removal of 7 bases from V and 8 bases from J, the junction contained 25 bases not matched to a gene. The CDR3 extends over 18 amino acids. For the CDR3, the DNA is TGTGCTCTTGAGCTCGCTGGGGATAGTCAGCTCCCTGCACGGAAACTCATCTTT. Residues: CALELAGDSQLPARKLIF.

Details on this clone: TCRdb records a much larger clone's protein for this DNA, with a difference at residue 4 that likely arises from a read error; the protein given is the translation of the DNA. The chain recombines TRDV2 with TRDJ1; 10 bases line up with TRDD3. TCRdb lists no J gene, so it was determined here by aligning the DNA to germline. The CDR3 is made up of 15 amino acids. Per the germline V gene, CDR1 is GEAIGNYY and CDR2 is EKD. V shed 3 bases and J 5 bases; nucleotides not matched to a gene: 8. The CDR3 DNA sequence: TGTGCCTGTGACGAACTGGGGGATCGGGAGGATAAACTCATCTTT. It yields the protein CACDELGDREDKLIF.

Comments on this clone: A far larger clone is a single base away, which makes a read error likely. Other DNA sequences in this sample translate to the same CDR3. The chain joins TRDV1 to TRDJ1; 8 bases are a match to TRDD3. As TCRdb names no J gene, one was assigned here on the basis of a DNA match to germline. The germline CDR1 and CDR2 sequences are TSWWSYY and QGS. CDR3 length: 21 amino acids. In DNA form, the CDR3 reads TGCGCTCTTGGGAAGCTTGGATATTTAGAGAGGGGGGATATTGTGCCCGATAAACTCATCTTT. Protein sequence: CALGKLGYLERGDIVPDKLIF.

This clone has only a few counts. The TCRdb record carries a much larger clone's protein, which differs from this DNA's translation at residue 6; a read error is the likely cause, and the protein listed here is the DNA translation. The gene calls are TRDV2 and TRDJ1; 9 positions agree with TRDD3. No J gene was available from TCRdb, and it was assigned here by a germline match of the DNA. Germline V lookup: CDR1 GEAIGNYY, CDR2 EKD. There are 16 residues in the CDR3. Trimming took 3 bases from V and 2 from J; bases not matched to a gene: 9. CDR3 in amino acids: CACDLPGDTGTDKLIF. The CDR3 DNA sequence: TGTGCCTGTGACCTACCGGGGGATACAGGTACCGATAAACTCATCTTT.

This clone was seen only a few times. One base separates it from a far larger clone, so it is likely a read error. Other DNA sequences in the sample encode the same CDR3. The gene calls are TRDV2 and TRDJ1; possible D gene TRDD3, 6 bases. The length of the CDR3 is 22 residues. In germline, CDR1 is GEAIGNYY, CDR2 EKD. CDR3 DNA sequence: TGTGCTTGTGAACAGATACTGGGAGCATATTGGGGCAGAGGGGCTTACACCGATAAACTCATCTTT. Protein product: CACEQILGAYWGRGAYTDKLIF.

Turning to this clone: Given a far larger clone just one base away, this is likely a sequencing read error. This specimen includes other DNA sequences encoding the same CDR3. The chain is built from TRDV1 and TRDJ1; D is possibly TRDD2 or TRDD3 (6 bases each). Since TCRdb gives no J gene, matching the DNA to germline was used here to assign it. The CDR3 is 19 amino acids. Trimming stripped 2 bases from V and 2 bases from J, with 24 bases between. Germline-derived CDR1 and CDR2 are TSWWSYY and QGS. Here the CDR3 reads CALGEISYVGIKWTDKLIF. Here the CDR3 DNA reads TGTGCTCTTGGGGAAATATCCTACGTGGGGATTAAGTGGACCGATAAACTCATCTTT.

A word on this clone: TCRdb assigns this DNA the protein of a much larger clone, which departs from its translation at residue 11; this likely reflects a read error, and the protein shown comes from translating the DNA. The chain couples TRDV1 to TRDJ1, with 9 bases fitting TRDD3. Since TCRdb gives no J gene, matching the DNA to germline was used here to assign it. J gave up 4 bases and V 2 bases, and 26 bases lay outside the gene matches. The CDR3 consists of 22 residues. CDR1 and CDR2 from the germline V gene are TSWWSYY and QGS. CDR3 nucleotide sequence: TGTGCTCTTGGGGAAAGTCTTTGGGATCGACCGGGGGATACCACAAAGGGCGATAAACTCATCTTT. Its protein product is CALGESLWDRPGDTTKGDKLIF.

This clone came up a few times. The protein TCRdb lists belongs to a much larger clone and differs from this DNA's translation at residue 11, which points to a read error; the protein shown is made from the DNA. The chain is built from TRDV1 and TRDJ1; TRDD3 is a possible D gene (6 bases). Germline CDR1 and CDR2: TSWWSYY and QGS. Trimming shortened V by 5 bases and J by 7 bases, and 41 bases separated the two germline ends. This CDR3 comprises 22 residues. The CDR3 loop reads CALGRSPPRTLSTGISQGKLIF. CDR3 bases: TGTGCTCTTGGGAGATCCCCACCTAGGACTCTCTCTACTGGGATATCCCAGGGTAAACTCATCTTT.

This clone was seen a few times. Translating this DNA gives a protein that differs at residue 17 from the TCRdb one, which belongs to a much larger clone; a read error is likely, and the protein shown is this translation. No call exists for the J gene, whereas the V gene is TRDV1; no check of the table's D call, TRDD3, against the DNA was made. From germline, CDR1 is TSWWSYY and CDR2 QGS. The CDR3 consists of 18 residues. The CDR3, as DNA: TGTGCTCTTGGGGATCGCAATTCCTACAAGGGCTGGGGGACCAAACTCACCTTT. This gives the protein CALGDRNSYKGWGTKLTF.

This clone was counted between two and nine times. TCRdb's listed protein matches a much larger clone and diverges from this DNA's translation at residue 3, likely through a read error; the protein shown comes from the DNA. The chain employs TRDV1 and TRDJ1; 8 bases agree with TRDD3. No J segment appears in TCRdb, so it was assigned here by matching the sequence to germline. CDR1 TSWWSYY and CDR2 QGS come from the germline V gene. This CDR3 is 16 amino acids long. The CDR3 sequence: CARGEFGGSYTDKLIF. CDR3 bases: TGTGCTCGTGGGGAATTTGGGGGATCCTACACCGATAAACTCATCTTT.

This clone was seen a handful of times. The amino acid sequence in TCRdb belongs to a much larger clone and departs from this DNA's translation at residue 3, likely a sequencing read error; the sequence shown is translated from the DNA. CDR3 coding DNA: TGTGCTCGTGGGGAACTAGGATTGCCTTTGAACTCCCTTAGTCTTGGGGATCCCTCCCCTAAACTCATCTTT. This encodes CARGELGLPLNSLSLGDPSPKLIF. The rearrangement joins TRDV1 to TRDJ1; TRDD3 is a possible D gene (6 bases). The CDR3 has 24 residues. Germline assignment: CDR1 TSWWSYY and CDR2 QGS.

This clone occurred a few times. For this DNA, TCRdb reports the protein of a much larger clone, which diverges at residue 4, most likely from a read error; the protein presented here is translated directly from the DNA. The CDR3 loop reads CACGVLGDLTAQLFF. CDR3 DNA: TGTGCCTGTGGCGTACTGGGGGATTTGACAGCACAACTCTTCTTT. The chain is built from TRDV2 and TRDJ2; 9 bases are a match to TRDD3. The J gene, not given by TCRdb, was assigned here from a germline match of the nucleotide sequence. The V gene end was trimmed by 5 bases and the J gene end by 1 base; junction bases not matched to a gene: 4. CDR3 size: 15 residues. Germline CDR1 GEAIGNYY, CDR2 EKD.

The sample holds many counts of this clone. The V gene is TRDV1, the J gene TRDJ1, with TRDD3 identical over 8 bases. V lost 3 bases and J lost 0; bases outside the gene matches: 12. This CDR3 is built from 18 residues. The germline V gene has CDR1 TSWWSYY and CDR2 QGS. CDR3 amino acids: CALGEWIRTGGYTDKLIF. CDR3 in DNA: TGTGCTCTTGGGGAGTGGATCCGTACTGGGGGGTACACCGATAAACTCATCTTT.

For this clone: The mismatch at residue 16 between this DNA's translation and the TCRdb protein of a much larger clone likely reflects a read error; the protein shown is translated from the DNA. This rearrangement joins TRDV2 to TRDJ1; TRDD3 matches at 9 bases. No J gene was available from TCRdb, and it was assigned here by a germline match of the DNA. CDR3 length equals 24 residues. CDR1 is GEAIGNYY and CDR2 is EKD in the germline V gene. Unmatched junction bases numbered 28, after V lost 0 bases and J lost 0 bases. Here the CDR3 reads CACDTVRGGDTHYSTSTYTDKLIF. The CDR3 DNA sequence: TGTGCCTGTGACACCGTGAGGGGGGGGGATACCCACTACAGTACATCGACGTACACCGATAAACTCATCTTT.

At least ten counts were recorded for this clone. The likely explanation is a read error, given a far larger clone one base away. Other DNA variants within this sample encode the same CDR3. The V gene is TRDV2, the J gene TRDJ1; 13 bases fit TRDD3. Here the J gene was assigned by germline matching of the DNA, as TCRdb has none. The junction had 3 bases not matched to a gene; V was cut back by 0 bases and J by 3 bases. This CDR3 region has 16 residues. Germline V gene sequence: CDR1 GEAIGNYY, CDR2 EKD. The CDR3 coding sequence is TGTGCCTGTGACACCGTCACTGGGGGATACGCCGATAAACTCATCTTT. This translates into CACDTVTGGYADKLIF.

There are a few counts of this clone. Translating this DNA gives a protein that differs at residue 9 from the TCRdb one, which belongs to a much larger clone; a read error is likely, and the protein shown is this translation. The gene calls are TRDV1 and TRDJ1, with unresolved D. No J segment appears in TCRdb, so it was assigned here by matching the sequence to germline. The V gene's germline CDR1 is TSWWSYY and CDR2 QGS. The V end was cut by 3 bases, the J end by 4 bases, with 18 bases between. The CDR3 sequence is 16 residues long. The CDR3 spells CALGDPLLAGLDKLIF. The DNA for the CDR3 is TGTGCTCTTGGGGATCCTCTACTTGCGGGGCTCGATAAACTCATCTTT.

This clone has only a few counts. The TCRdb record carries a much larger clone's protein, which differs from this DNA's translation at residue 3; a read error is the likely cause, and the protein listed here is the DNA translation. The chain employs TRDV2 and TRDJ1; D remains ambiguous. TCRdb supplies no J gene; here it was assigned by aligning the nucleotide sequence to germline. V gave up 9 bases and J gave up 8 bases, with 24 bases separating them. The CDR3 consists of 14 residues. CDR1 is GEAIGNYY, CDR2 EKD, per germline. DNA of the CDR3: TGTGCCCGTGTCCCAGGTACTGAGGCCCTAAAACTCATCTTT. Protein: CARVPGTEALKLIF.